What follows is one T cell receptor (beta chain) and its context. This sample was taken from a study of OX40 agonist ivuxolimab in advanced cancers. The wider study: From 23 to 79 years was the age range, with a mean of around 54 years, and 65% to 90% were male. A partial response was reached by three patients: one with hepatocellular carcinoma and two with cutaneous melanoma.

Autoimmune disease history or systemic immunosuppression meant exclusion. TCRdb's copy holds only in-frame clones and misses some; the assay was immunoSEQ multiplex PCR. The sample lists fewer than 40,000 clones; 60% to 85% were seen once. The V and J ends lost 8 bases and 0 bases, in that order; junction bases with no gene match: 7. Germline V gene sequence: CDR1 SNHLY, CDR2 FYNNEI. The CDR3 is 14 amino acids. V usage is TRBV2 and J usage is TRBJ2-7; TRBD1 aligns across 7 bases. The clonotype comes from an adult with an advanced solid tumor such as melanoma, head and neck, liver or kidney cancer. This material consisted of CD4+ or CD8+ T cells sorted from blood, taken in a trial of the OX40 agonist ivuxolimab. The CDR3 protein is CASGVGDSSYEQYF. The CDR3 nucleotides read TGTGCCAGCGGGGTGGGGGACAGCTCCTACGAGCAGTACTTC.